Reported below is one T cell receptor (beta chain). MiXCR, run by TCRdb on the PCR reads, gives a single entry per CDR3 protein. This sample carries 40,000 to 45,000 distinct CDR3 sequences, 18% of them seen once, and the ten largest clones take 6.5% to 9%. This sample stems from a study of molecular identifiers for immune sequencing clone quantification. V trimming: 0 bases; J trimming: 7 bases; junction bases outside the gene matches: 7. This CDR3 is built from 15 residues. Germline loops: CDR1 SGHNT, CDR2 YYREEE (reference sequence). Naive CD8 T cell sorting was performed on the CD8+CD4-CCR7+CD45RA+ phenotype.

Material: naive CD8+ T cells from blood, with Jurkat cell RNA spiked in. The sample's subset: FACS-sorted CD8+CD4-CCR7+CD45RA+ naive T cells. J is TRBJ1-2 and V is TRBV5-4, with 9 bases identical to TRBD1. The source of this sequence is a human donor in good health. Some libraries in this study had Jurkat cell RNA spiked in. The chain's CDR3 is CASSLVLTGGGGYTF. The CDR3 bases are TGTGCCAGCAGCTTGGTCCTCACAGGGGGCGGTGGCTACACCTTC.